A single sample is the source of the 5 T cell receptor beta chains below, sequenced in a study of post-analysis software for immune sequencing data. Points from the study as a whole: Patients showed TRBV5-6, TRBV5-1 and TRBV20-1 among about five TRBV segments more frequent than in controls.

The TCR beta cDNA libraries carried unique molecular identifiers. TCRdb used MiXCR to reprocess the PCR reads, holding one entry per CDR3 protein. Of hundreds of thousands of distinct CDR3 sequences in the sample, under 55% were seen once. For these receptors, no antigen is known. Specimen: blood. The receptors originated from a girl between 5 and 17 years old with multiple sclerosis.

The CDR3 bases are TGCGCCAGCAGCTCTACACGGACGACCTACGAGCAGTACTTC. As protein: CASSSTRTTYEQYF. V is TRBV5-1 and J is TRBJ2-7; no clear D gene. CDR1 is SGHRS, CDR2 YFSETQ, per germline. This CDR3 has 14 residues. Trimming took 3 bases from V and 2 from J, leaving 12 bases between them.

The rearrangement links TRBV28 to TRBJ1-5; 7 bases are a match to TRBD1. The CDR3 consists of 17 residues. With V trimmed by 5 bases and J by 0 bases, 10 bases remained unmatched. CDR1 and CDR2 (germline): MDHEN, SYDVKM. In DNA, the CDR3 is TGTGCCAGCAGTCGTGACAGGGTAAAAAATAGCAATCAGCCCCAGCATTTT. Protein sequence: CASSRDRVKNSNQPQHF.

J is TRBJ2-7 and V is TRBV5-1; possible D gene TRBD1, 7 bases. V was cut by 4 bases and J by 3 bases, with 14 bases left in between. CDR3 length: 14 residues. Germline V CDR1 and CDR2: SGHRS, YFSETQ. The CDR3 sequence: CASSPAGTDYEQYF. CDR3 nucleotides: TGCGCCAGCAGCCCGGCGGGGACAGACTACGAGCAGTACTTC. Filled out from reference TRBV5-1 and TRBJ2-7, the complete variable domain reads KAGVTQTPRYLIKTRGQQVTLSCSPISGHRSVSWYQQTPGQGLQFLFEYFSETQRNKGNFPGRFSGRQFSNSRSEMNVSTLELGDSALYLCASSPAGTDYEQYFGPGTRLTVT.

This clonotype was counted only a few times. This chain uses TRBV6-2 or TRBV6-3 with TRBJ2-1; 15 bases match TRBD2. From germline, CDR1 is MNHEY and CDR2 SVGEGT. This CDR3 has 19 amino acids. The J segment lost 5 bases and the V segment lost 6 bases, leaving 14 bases of the junction unmatched. CDR3 in DNA: TGTGCCAGCAGCCGACCCGGACTAGCGGGAGGGCCACTCCACAATGAGCAGTTCTTC. Its protein product is CASSRPGLAGGPLHNEQFF.

This clonotype was detected only a few times. The V and J genes are TRBV20-1 and TRBJ2-1, with 15 bases lining up with TRBD2. The junction had 5 bases not matched to a gene; V was cut back by 5 bases and J by 3 bases. There are 16 residues in the CDR3. CDR1 and CDR2 (germline): DFQATT, SNEGSKA (reference sequence). The CDR3 spells CSAQTGLAGGYNEQFF. As DNA, the CDR3 is TGCAGTGCTCAGACGGGACTAGCGGGAGGCTACAATGAGCAGTTCTTC.